This T cell receptor beta chain was identified in a study of blood T cell repertoires in COVID-19. Study as a whole: Both acute and convalescent COVID-19 samples were obtained from the United States, Italy and Spain. T cells, B-cell-depleted T cells, or PBMCs provided the cDNA or gDNA that served as material.

Original processing notes: Cell counts per sample came from amplifying reference gene primers. Assay used: immunoSEQ multiplex PCR; TCRdb lists only in-frame clones, some missing. V, J and clone size are taken as reported in that table, and D and trimming were inferred from the DNA itself. The sample includes under 200,000 clones, more than 75% of them seen just once. V lost 7 bases to trimming and J lost 4 bases, with 14 bases between them. Germline-derived CDR1 and CDR2 are SNHLY and FYNNEI. The CDR3 is made up of 14 amino acids. V and J are TRBV2 and TRBJ1-3; D is unresolved. The source material was peripheral blood. The receptor was derived from a man aged 65 to 85 with acute or convalescent COVID-19. The CDR3 DNA is TGTGCCAGCAACCCGGGTCGTACAGGAAACACCATATATTTT. It translates to CASNPGRTGNTIYF.